This is a list of T cell receptor beta chains from one sample in a study of cytomegalovirus exposure and HLA in healthy donors. Generated by immunoSEQ multiplex PCR, the TCRdb table keeps only in-frame clones and is missing some. This sample has about 130,000 clones, with over 60% found just once. Material: PBMCs. These receptors were taken from a woman aged 60-75 years in good health and CMV-seropositive. Each CDR3 is given with its conserved first and last residue. Each record gives: clone size, V gene, J gene, D gene, CDR3 protein, CDR3 DNA. A D gene is named only where the DNA matches it firmly. Clone size is shown for a subset of rows, as once, few, many or a class of expanded clone.

clone_size: .; v_call: TRBV7-2; j_call: TRBJ1-2; d_call: TRBD1; cdr3_aa: CASSYQRQGFGNYGYTF; cdr3_nt: TGTGCCAGCAGCTATCAGAGACAGGGGTTTGGGAACTATGGCTACACCTTC
clone_size: .; v_call: TRBV14; j_call: TRBJ2-6; d_call: .; cdr3_aa: CASSPLLGGSGANVPTF; cdr3_nt: TGTGCCAGCAGCCCCCTTCTGGGGGGTTCTGGGGCCAACGTCCCGACTTTC
clone_size: once; v_call: TRBV6-5; j_call: TRBJ2-1; d_call: .; cdr3_aa: CASSSVEPPGPFF; cdr3_nt: TGTGCCAGCAGTTCCGTAGAGCCCCCAGGTCCCTTCTTC
clone_size: .; v_call: TRBV30; j_call: TRBJ2-5; d_call: .; cdr3_aa: CAWNSGQETQYF; cdr3_nt: TGTGCCTGGAATTCAGGCCAAGAGACCCAGTACTTC
clone_size: .; v_call: TRBV4-3; j_call: TRBJ2-1; d_call: TRBD2; cdr3_aa: CASSQAFGVAGVLDNEQFF; cdr3_nt: TGCGCCAGCAGCCAAGCCTTCGGAGTAGCGGGAGTTTTGGACAATGAGCAGTTCTTC
clone_size: .; v_call: TRBV15; j_call: TRBJ2-1; d_call: .; cdr3_aa: CATSSPGEGLNEQFF; cdr3_nt: TGTGCCACCAGCAGTCCAGGGGAAGGGTTAAATGAGCAGTTCTTC
clone_size: .; v_call: TRBV9; j_call: TRBJ1-1; d_call: .; cdr3_aa: CASSAKSGVNTEAFF; cdr3_nt: TGTGCCAGCAGCGCAAAATCGGGGGTTAACACTGAAGCTTTCTTT
clone_size: .; v_call: TRBV5-4; j_call: TRBJ1-4; d_call: TRBD1; cdr3_aa: CASSSGQGAPNEKLFF; cdr3_nt: TGTGCCAGCAGCTCAGGACAGGGGGCGCCGAATGAAAAACTGTTTTTT
clone_size: .; v_call: TRBV30; j_call: TRBJ1-3; d_call: TRBD1; cdr3_aa: CAWSIGTGGGLDTIYF; cdr3_nt: TGTGCCTGGAGTATTGGGACAGGGGGCGGTTTGGACACCATATATTTT
clone_size: .; v_call: TRBV27; j_call: TRBJ2-2; d_call: TRBD1; cdr3_aa: CASSSGGGSGELFF; cdr3_nt: TGTGCCAGCAGTTCAGGGGGCGGGTCCGGGGAGCTGTTTTTT
clone_size: .; v_call: TRBV2; j_call: TRBJ2-1; d_call: .; cdr3_aa: CASRQGAYNEQFF; cdr3_nt: TGTGCCAGCAGACAGGGCGCCTACAATGAGCAGTTCTTC
clone_size: .; v_call: TRBV4-3; j_call: TRBJ2-7; d_call: .; cdr3_aa: CASSQVVAGAYEQYF; cdr3_nt: TGCGCCAGCAGCCAAGTGGTTGCAGGGGCGTACGAGCAGTACTTC
clone_size: .; v_call: TRBV19; j_call: TRBJ2-7; d_call: .; cdr3_aa: CASSIGARASTFDEQYF; cdr3_nt: TGTGCCAGTAGTATAGGGGCCAGGGCGAGTACCTTTGACGAGCAGTACTTC
clone_size: .; v_call: TRBV18; j_call: TRBJ2-7; d_call: .; cdr3_aa: CASSPTRVGTYEQYF; cdr3_nt: TGTGCCAGCTCACCAACGAGGGTAGGGACCTACGAGCAGTACTTC
clone_size: .; v_call: TRBV5-5; j_call: TRBJ1-1; d_call: .; cdr3_aa: CASSLWALNTEAFF; cdr3_nt: TGTGCCAGCAGCTTATGGGCCTTGAACACTGAAGCTTTCTTT
clone_size: .; v_call: TRBV29-1; j_call: TRBJ2-7; d_call: .; cdr3_aa: CSVEDLGQGRGEQYF; cdr3_nt: TGCAGCGTTGAAGATTTGGGCCAGGGAAGAGGCGAGCAGTACTTC
clone_size: few; v_call: TRBV29-1; j_call: TRBJ2-7; d_call: TRBD2; cdr3_aa: CSVGGGGSYEQYF; cdr3_nt: TGCAGCGTTGGTGGGGGGGGATCCTACGAGCAGTACTTC
clone_size: .; v_call: TRBV9; j_call: TRBJ2-2; d_call: TRBD2; cdr3_aa: CASSARGGAAGELFF; cdr3_nt: TGTGCCAGCAGCGCGCGGGGAGGGGCGGCCGGGGAGCTGTTTTTT
clone_size: .; v_call: TRBV14; j_call: TRBJ2-4; d_call: TRBD2; cdr3_aa: CASSPSGTSGRSYIQYF; cdr3_nt: TGTGCCAGCAGCCCCTCTGGGACTAGCGGGAGATCGTACATTCAGTACTTC
clone_size: .; v_call: TRBV5-1; j_call: TRBJ1-1; d_call: TRBD1; cdr3_aa: CASSLEGQGRPEAFF; cdr3_nt: TGCGCCAGCAGCTTGGAGGGACAGGGGAGGCCTGAAGCTTTCTTT
clone_size: .; v_call: TRBV4-2; j_call: TRBJ2-7; d_call: TRBD2; cdr3_aa: CASSQTTQGLAGSYEQYF; cdr3_nt: TGTGCCAGCAGCCAAACTACACAGGGACTAGCGGGCTCCTACGAGCAGTACTTC
clone_size: .; v_call: TRBV5-1; j_call: TRBJ2-2; d_call: .; cdr3_aa: CASSLGPQGTNTGELFF; cdr3_nt: TGCGCCAGCAGCTTGGGTCCACAGGGAACGAACACCGGGGAGCTGTTTTTT
clone_size: .; v_call: TRBV28; j_call: TRBJ1-2; d_call: TRBD1; cdr3_aa: CASSRRSRGRGNYGYTF; cdr3_nt: TGTGCCAGCAGTCGACGGTCGAGGGGGCGCGGAAACTATGGCTACACCTTC
clone_size: .; v_call: TRBV27; j_call: TRBJ2-3; d_call: .; cdr3_aa: CASSLRASVDTQYF; cdr3_nt: TGTGCCAGCAGTTTAAGGGCTAGCGTAGATACGCAGTATTTT
clone_size: few; v_call: TRBV2; j_call: TRBJ2-7; d_call: TRBD2; cdr3_aa: CASMTSRRSYEQYF; cdr3_nt: TGTGCCAGCATGACTAGCCGCCGCTCCTACGAGCAGTACTTC
clone_size: .; v_call: TRBV18; j_call: TRBJ2-2; d_call: .; cdr3_aa: CASSPQRRKSNTGELFF; cdr3_nt: TGTGCCAGCTCACCTCAGAGGAGAAAGTCGAACACCGGGGAGCTGTTTTTT
clone_size: .; v_call: TRBV5-1; j_call: TRBJ2-7; d_call: .; cdr3_aa: CASSLDTGKQYF; cdr3_nt: TGCGCCAGCAGCTTGGATACGGGTAAGCAGTACTTC
clone_size: .; v_call: TRBV10-3; j_call: TRBJ2-2; d_call: .; cdr3_aa: CAISESSGSGELFF; cdr3_nt: TGTGCCATCAGTGAGTCATCGGGGTCCGGGGAGCTGTTTTTT
clone_size: .; v_call: TRBV7-9; j_call: TRBJ2-5; d_call: .; cdr3_aa: CASSLVKGRRETQYF; cdr3_nt: TGTGCCAGCAGCTTGGTCAAAGGGAGGCGAGAGACCCAGTACTTC
clone_size: .; v_call: TRBV4-1; j_call: TRBJ2-7; d_call: TRBD1; cdr3_aa: CASSQTGTTQQYF; cdr3_nt: TGCGCCAGCAGCCAGACAGGGACCACCCAGCAGTACTTC
clone_size: .; v_call: TRBV4-2; j_call: TRBJ1-2; d_call: TRBD1; cdr3_aa: CASSQDLTGGNYGYTF; cdr3_nt: TGTGCCAGCAGCCAAGATCTGACAGGGGGCAACTATGGCTACACCTTC
clone_size: once; v_call: TRBV25-1; j_call: TRBJ1-4; d_call: .; cdr3_aa: CASSSPGGSTNEKLFF; cdr3_nt: TGTGCCAGCAGCTCCCCCGGGGGATCAACTAATGAAAAACTGTTTTTT
clone_size: .; v_call: TRBV7-8; j_call: TRBJ2-7; d_call: .; cdr3_aa: CASTFSGYEQYF; cdr3_nt: TGTGCCAGCACCTTTAGCGGATACGAGCAGTACTTC
clone_size: .; v_call: TRBV6-5; j_call: TRBJ2-5; d_call: .; cdr3_aa: CASSRGRGYQETQYF; cdr3_nt: TGTGCCAGCAGTCGGGGGCGGGGGTACCAAGAGACCCAGTACTTC
clone_size: .; v_call: TRBV7-9; j_call: TRBJ1-1; d_call: .; cdr3_aa: CARGRGNTEAFF; cdr3_nt: TGTGCCAGAGGCCGGGGGAACACTGAAGCTTTCTTT
clone_size: .; v_call: TRBV9; j_call: TRBJ1-4; d_call: .; cdr3_aa: CASSVAGGSEKLFF; cdr3_nt: TGTGCCAGCAGCGTAGCCGGAGGGAGTGAAAAACTGTTTTTT
clone_size: .; v_call: TRBV15; j_call: TRBJ2-1; d_call: TRBD2; cdr3_aa: CATSRDGGGISNEQFF; cdr3_nt: TGTGCCACCAGCAGAGATGGGGGGGGGATAAGCAATGAGCAGTTCTTC
clone_size: .; v_call: TRBV7-3; j_call: TRBJ2-5; d_call: .; cdr3_aa: CASSLGGGYQETQYF; cdr3_nt: TGTGCCAGCAGCTTGGGGGGTGGATACCAAGAGACCCAGTACTTC
clone_size: .; v_call: TRBV7-2; j_call: TRBJ2-6; d_call: .; cdr3_aa: CASSLSTGANVLTF; cdr3_nt: TGTGCCAGCAGCTTATCAACTGGGGCCAACGTCCTGACTTTC
clone_size: .; v_call: TRBV7-2; j_call: TRBJ2-7; d_call: TRBD2; cdr3_aa: CASSPSPTSGEYEQYF; cdr3_nt: TGTGCCAGCAGCCCCAGCCCTACTAGCGGGGAGTACGAGCAGTACTTC
clone_size: .; v_call: TRBV29-1; j_call: TRBJ1-1; d_call: TRBD1; cdr3_aa: CSVAGQQNTEAFF; cdr3_nt: TGCAGCGTTGCGGGACAGCAAAACACTGAAGCTTTCTTT
clone_size: .; v_call: TRBV18; j_call: TRBJ2-2; d_call: TRBD2; cdr3_aa: CASSPPSTSGNTGELFF; cdr3_nt: TGTGCCAGCTCACCACCGTCAACTAGCGGGAACACCGGGGAGCTGTTTTTT
clone_size: once; v_call: TRBV5-1; j_call: TRBJ2-1; d_call: TRBD2; cdr3_aa: CASSAGLAGVLAYNEQFF; cdr3_nt: TGCGCCAGCAGCGCGGGACTAGCGGGAGTCCTCGCCTACAATGAGCAGTTCTTC
clone_size: .; v_call: TRBV2; j_call: TRBJ2-7; d_call: .; cdr3_aa: CASRALELRDEQYF; cdr3_nt: TGTGCCAGCAGAGCCTTAGAACTTCGCGACGAGCAGTACTTC
clone_size: .; v_call: TRBV5-1; j_call: TRBJ2-7; d_call: TRBD1; cdr3_aa: CASSPRGQGAPAGSQYF; cdr3_nt: TGCGCCAGCAGCCCCCGCGGACAGGGGGCGCCGGCGGGATCCCAGTACTTC
clone_size: .; v_call: TRBV15; j_call: TRBJ1-5; d_call: TRBD1; cdr3_aa: CATSTPGTEGNQPQHF; cdr3_nt: TGTGCCACCAGTACACCAGGGACAGAGGGCAATCAGCCCCAGCATTTT
clone_size: .; v_call: TRBV7-8; j_call: TRBJ2-7; d_call: .; cdr3_aa: CASSLLEAVYPYEQYF; cdr3_nt: TGTGCCAGCAGCTTATTAGAAGCGGTGTACCCCTACGAGCAGTACTTC
clone_size: few; v_call: TRBV7-2; j_call: TRBJ1-2; d_call: .; cdr3_aa: CASSLAAGPQWGYTF; cdr3_nt: TGTGCCAGCAGCTTAGCCGCGGGACCTCAATGGGGCTACACCTTC
clone_size: .; v_call: TRBV18; j_call: TRBJ2-7; d_call: .; cdr3_aa: CASSHRERIYEQYF; cdr3_nt: TGTGCCAGCTCACACAGGGAAAGGATCTACGAGCAGTACTTC
clone_size: few; v_call: TRBV7-9; j_call: TRBJ1-1; d_call: .; cdr3_aa: CASSLTENTEAFF; cdr3_nt: TGTGCCAGCAGCCTTACAGAAAACACTGAAGCTTTCTTT
clone_size: .; v_call: TRBV19; j_call: TRBJ1-1; d_call: TRBD1; cdr3_aa: CASSPGQGSTEAFF; cdr3_nt: TGTGCCAGTAGCCCGGGACAGGGAAGCACTGAAGCTTTCTTT
clone_size: .; v_call: TRBV4-2; j_call: TRBJ2-5; d_call: TRBD2; cdr3_aa: CASSQGASGRREETQYF; cdr3_nt: TGTGCCAGCAGCCAAGGGGCCAGCGGGAGAAGGGAAGAGACCCAGTACTTC
clone_size: few; v_call: TRBV6-5; j_call: TRBJ1-3; d_call: .; cdr3_aa: CASSYRGSGNTIYF; cdr3_nt: TGTGCCAGCAGTTACAGGGGCTCTGGAAACACCATATATTTT